These T cell receptor beta chains were read from a single sample in a study of cytomegalovirus exposure and HLA in healthy donors. Here immunoSEQ multiplex PCR was the method, and the copy in TCRdb shows in-frame clones only, minus some. Here the sample spans some 220,000 clones, approximately 84% being singletons. The specimen sequenced was PBMCs. The source is a girl aged 2-10 years in good health and CMV-seronegative. CDR3s include the opening cysteine and the closing phenylalanine or tryptophan.

cdr3_length v_call cdr3_aa
17 TRBV4-2 CASSQGGAAGPRDTQYF
11 TRBV6-1 CASSRVQPQHF
12 TRBV5-6 CASSTYTDTQYF
14 TRBV6-5 CASSELDRERGYTF
14 TRBV6-1 CASILAVRNTEAFF
14 TRBV5-1 CASSLGPPNQPQHF
15 TRBV7-9 CASSLGRGGDTEAFF
16 TRBV6-1 CASSEALLAIGYEQYF
16 TRBV14 CASSRPGTHNYNEQFF
14 TRBV25-1 CASSELGQNTEAFF
14 TRBV5-6 CASSPGQGNQPQHF
15 TRBV29-1 CSVGVRLAEHNEQFF
18 TRBV7-6 CASSFTRGQGFSTDTQYF
16 TRBV4-1 CASSQEGGTGNTEAFF
16 TRBV6-6 CASSPRGLAGTDTQYF
13 TRBV5-5 CASSLRGISGYTF
14 TRBV6-1 CASSDRGGDYGYTF
13 TRBV5-4 CASSLTGGNTIYF
16 TRBV11-2 CASSLESWRGVTEAFF
13 TRBV25-1 CASTPTGSYGYTF
18 TRBV27 CASSLTPNSGRSTYEQYF
17 TRBV27 CASSLTLPGGGGHGYTF
15 TRBV30 CAWSATGFVAYGYTF
16 TRBV11-2 CASSTVQGKGSYEQYF
13 TRBV10-3 CAIKQGSDVGYTF
14 TRBV6-6 CASSQATSTGELFF
18 TRBV7-9 CASSSIRTGGLAKNIQYF
15 TRBV23-1 CASSHTGGPTYEQYF
15 TRBV7-9 CASSWRGMHDEKLFF
16 TRBV7-8 CASSLILSGYYNEQFF
18 TRBV5-3 CARSPGQGPGRRTGELFF
12 TRBV2 CASYEGAGKLFF
17 TRBV7-9 CASSLGQGANMHQPQHF
15 TRBV2 CASRTGNRGGTEAFF
11 TRBV6-5 CASGRQEGYTF
17 TRBV2 CASSENLAGGRTGELFF
15 TRBV5-1 CASSLEGRSTDTQYF
16 TRBV30 CAWSGGTGRDYYEQYF
13 TRBV6-5 CASSRMHGTEAFF
14 TRBV7-2 CASSLVGARTEAFF
14 TRBV5-1 CASRQGSVNTEAFF
14 TRBV27 CASSLGVENSPLHF
11 TRBV6-1 CASRQNYGYTF
14 TRBV6-5 CASSYAAGGNEQFF
11 TRBV2 CASSQFWEQFF
13 TRBV5-4 CASSLLAGETQYF
13 TRBV6-1 CASSEEGWEPQHF
14 TRBV27 CASGSRGLYETQYF
16 TRBV7-2 CASSLLPPGGGDTQYF
12 TRBV28 CASTDYRYEQYF
16 TRBV6-1 CASSEEVAGAYNEQFF
12 TRBV19 CASSISGYGYTF
15 TRBV5-1 CASSADRGSGNTIYF
13 TRBV7-9 CASSYRVTDTQYF